The 5 T cell receptor beta chains listed next were all sequenced from one sample in a study of PD-1 blockade in classical Hodgkin lymphoma. As to time point: cycle 4 day 1 (C4D1), after five to seven weeks of nivolumab. Brentuximab vedotin exposure varied, and every patient relapsed after autologous stem cell transplantation. Assay: immunoSEQ multiplex PCR; the TCRdb copy retains only in-frame clones and omits some. This sample has just under 65,000 clones; roughly 92% occur once, and the top ten carry 6.5% to 9.5%. The sample here was peripheral blood mononuclear cells (PBMCs), taken before the fourth cycle of nivolumab. These receptors were obtained from a human donor with classical Hodgkin lymphoma.

The rearrangement links TRBV4-1 to TRBJ2-7, with TRBD2 matching 7 bases. Germline loops: CDR1 MGHRA, CDR2 YSYEKL. CDR3 length equals 15 residues. V lost 5 bases to trimming and J lost 3 bases; unmatched junction nucleotides: 10. The CDR3 region is CASSKTSEVIYEQYF. CDR3 sequence (DNA): TGCGCCAGCAGCAAAACTAGCGAAGTTATCTACGAGCAGTACTTC.

This clone was detected once. This chain connects TRBV7-6 to TRBJ2-2, with 13 bases identical to TRBD2. Germline CDR1 SGHVS, CDR2 FNYEAQ. V shed 4 bases and J 6 bases; nucleotides not matched to a gene: 5. This CDR3 region has 16 residues. Written as DNA, the CDR3 is TGTGCCAGCAGCTACCCACTAGCGGGGGGGCCCGGGGAGCTGTTTTTT. It translates to CASSYPLAGGPGELFF.

This chain connects TRBV19 to TRBJ2-7, with 13 bases lining up with TRBD2. Germline V gene lookup returns CDR1 LNHDA and CDR2 SQIVND (reference sequence). V was clipped by 9 bases and J by 7 bases; unmatched bases: 9. The CDR3 has 14 amino acids. The CDR3 coding sequence is TGTGCCAGGTTACCGGGACTAGCGGGACAAGAGCAGTACTTC. Amino acids: CARLPGLAGQEQYF.

This clone was recorded only once. The V and J genes are TRBV29-1 and TRBJ2-7, with TRBD1 matching 7 bases. The CDR3 has 13 residues. The junction had 6 bases not matched to a gene; V was cut back by 4 bases and J by 3 bases. Per the germline V gene, CDR1 is SQVTM and CDR2 is ANQGSEA. The CDR3 sequence is CSVGEQGLYEQYF. The CDR3 region has the DNA TGCAGCGTTGGGGAACAGGGGCTCTACGAGCAGTACTTC.

The chain carries TRBV9 and TRBJ2-1; D is ambiguous. CDR3 length: 17 amino acids. The V end was cut by 3 bases, the J end by 0 bases, with 16 bases between. Germline V gene sequence: CDR1 SGDLS, CDR2 YYNGEE. For the CDR3, the DNA is TGTGCCAGCAGCGGAGCGACCGGTTTCGGCTCCTACAATGAGCAGTTCTTC. Its translation is CASSGATGFGSYNEQFF. Filled out from reference TRBV9 and TRBJ2-1, the complete variable domain reads DSGVTQTPKHLITATGQRVTLRCSPRSGDLSVYWYQQSLDQGLQFLIQYYNGEERAKGNILERFSAQQFPDLHSELNLSSLELGDSALYFCASSGATGFGSYNEQFFGPGTRLTVL.